This T cell receptor (beta chain) stems from a study of T cells in Graves' hyperthyroidism and ophthalmopathy. Study-wide findings and caveats: Blood held most thyroid clonotypes expanded above 0.001 frequency. Stable hyperthyroidism was told apart from ophthalmopathy by a model built on 13 V-J features.

Between the trimmed V and J ends, which lost 0 bases and 0 bases, there was a span of 12 bases. Germline V lookup: CDR1 LGHDT, CDR2 YNNKEL (reference sequence). This CDR3 has 17 residues. This clonotype showed up just a few times. Its target is unknown. For the diagnoses, clinical symptoms, serum thyroxine and TRAb, thyroid ultrasound and orbital computed tomography were used. PBMCs were sourced from less than 12 ml fresh peripheral blood. Amplified TCR beta CDR3 regions came from RNA transcripts. HTBI primers were used for first-round RT-PCR of the TCR CDR3. TCRdb re-derived calls from the multiplex PCR reads in MiXCR, one entry per CDR3 protein. The sample comprises under 450,000 distinct CDR3 sequences, about 17% of which are singletons, and roughly a third rests with the top ten.

Material: blood. This chain joins TRBV3-1 and TRBJ2-4; TRBD1 might be the D (6 bases). The sequence was obtained from a woman aged 25 to 45 with Graves' hyperthyroidism that later progressed to Graves' ophthalmopathy. The CDR3 spells CASSQDPGDLAKNIQYF. The DNA for the CDR3 is TGTGCCAGCAGCCAAGACCCAGGGGACCTAGCCAAAAACATTCAGTACTTC.